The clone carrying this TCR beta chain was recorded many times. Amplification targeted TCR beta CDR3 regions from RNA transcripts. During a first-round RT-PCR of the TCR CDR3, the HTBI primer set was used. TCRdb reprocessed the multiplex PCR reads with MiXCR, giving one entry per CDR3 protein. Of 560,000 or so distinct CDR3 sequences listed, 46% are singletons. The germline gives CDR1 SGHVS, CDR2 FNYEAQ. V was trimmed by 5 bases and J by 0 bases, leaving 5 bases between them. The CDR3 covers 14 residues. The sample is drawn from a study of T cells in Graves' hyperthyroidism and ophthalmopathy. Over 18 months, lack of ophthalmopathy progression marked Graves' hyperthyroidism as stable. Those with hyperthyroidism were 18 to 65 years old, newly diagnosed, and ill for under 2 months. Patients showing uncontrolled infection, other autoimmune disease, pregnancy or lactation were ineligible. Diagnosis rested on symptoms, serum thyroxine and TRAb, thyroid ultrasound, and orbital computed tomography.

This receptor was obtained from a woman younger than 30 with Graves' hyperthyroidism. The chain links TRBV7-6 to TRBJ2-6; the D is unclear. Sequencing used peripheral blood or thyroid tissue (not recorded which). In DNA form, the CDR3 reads TGTGCCAGCAGCCCGGACTCTGGGGCCAACGTCCTGACTTTC. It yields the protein CASSPDSGANVLTF.